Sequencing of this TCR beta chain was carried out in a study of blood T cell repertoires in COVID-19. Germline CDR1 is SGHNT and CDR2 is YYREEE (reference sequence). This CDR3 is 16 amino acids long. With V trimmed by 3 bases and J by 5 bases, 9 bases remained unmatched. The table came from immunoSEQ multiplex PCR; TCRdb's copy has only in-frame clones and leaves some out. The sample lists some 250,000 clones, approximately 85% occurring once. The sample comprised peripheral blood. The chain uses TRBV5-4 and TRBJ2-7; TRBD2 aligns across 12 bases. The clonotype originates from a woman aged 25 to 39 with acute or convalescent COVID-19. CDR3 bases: TGTGCCAGCAGCTCACGGACTAGCGGGAAAGGTAACGAGCAGTACTTC. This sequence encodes CASSSRTSGKGNEQYF.